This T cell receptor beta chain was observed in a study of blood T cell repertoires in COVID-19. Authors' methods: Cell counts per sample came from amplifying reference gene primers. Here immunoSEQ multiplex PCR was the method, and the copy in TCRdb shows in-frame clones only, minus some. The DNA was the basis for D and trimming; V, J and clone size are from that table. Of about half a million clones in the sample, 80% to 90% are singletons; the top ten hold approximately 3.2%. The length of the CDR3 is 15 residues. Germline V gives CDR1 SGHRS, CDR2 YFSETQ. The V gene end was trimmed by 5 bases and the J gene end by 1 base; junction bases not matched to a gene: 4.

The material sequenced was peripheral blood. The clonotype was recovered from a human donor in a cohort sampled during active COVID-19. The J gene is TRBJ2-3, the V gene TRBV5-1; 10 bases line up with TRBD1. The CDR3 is CASRRQGAGTDTQYF. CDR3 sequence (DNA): TGCGCCAGCAGAAGACAGGGGGCCGGCACAGATACGCAGTATTTT. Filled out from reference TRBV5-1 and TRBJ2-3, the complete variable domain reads KAGVTQTPRYLIKTRGQQVTLSCSPISGHRSVSWYQQTPGQGLQFLFEYFSETQRNKGNFPGRFSGRQFSNSRSEMNVSTLELGDSALYLCASRRQGAGTDTQYFGPGTRLTVL.